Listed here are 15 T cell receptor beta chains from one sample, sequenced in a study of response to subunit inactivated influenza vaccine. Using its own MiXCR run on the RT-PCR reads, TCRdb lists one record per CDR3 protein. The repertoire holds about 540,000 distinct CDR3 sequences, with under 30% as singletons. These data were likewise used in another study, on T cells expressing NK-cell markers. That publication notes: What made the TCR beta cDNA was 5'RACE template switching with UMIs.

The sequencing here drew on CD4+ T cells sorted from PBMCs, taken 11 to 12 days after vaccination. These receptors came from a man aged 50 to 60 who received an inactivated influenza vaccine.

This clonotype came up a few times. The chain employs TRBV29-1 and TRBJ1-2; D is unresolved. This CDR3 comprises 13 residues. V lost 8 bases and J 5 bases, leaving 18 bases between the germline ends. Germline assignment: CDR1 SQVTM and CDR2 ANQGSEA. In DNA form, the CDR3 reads TGCAGCCTACCACTGACGGGAGTATATGGCTACACCTTC. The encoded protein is CSLPLTGVYGYTF.

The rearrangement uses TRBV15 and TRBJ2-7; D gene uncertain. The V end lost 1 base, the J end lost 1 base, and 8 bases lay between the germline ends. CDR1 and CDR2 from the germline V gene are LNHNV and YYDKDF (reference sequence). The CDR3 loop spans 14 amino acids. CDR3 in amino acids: CATSRAEPSYEQYF. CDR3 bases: TGTGCCACCAGCAGAGCGGAGCCTTCCTACGAGCAGTACTTC.

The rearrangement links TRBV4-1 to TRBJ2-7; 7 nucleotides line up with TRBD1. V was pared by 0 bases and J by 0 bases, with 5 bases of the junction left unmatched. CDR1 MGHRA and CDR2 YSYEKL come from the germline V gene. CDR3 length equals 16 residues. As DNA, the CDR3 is TGCGCCAGCAGCCAAGAGCGACAGGGTATCTCCTACGAGCAGTACTTC. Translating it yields CASSQERQGISYEQYF.

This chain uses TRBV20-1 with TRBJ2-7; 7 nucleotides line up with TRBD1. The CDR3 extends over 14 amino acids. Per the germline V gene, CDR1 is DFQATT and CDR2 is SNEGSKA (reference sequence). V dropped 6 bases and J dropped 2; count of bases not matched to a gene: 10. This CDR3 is CSAPDRHHTYEQYF. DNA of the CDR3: TGCAGTGCACCGGACAGGCATCATACCTACGAGCAGTACTTC.

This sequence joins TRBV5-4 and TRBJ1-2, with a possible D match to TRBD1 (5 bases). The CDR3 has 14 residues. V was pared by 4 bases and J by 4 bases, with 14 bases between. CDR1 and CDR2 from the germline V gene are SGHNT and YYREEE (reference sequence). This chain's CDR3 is CASSPGGVGYGYTF. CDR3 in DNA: TGTGCCAGCAGCCCGGGGGGGGTCGGCTATGGCTACACCTTC.

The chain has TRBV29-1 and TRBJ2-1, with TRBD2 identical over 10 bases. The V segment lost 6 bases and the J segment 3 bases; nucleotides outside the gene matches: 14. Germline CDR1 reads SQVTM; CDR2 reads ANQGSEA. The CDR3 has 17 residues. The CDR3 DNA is TGCAGCGTAAAGGCACTAGCGGGATTAGGGAACTACAATGAGCAGTTCTTC. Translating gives CSVKALAGLGNYNEQFF.

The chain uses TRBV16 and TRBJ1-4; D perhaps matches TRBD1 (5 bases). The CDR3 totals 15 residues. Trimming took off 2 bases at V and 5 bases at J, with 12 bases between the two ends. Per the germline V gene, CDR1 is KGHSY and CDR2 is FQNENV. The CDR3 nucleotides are TGTGCCAGCAGCCAAACAAGGGGCGACAATGAAAAACTGTTTTTT. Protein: CASSQTRGDNEKLFF. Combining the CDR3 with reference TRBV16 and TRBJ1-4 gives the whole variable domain GEEVAQTPKHLVRGEGQKAKLYCAPIKGHSYVFWYQQVLKNEFKFLISFQNENVFDETGMPKERFSAKCLPNSPCSLEIQATKLEDSAVYFCASSQTRGDNEKLFFGSGTQLSVL.

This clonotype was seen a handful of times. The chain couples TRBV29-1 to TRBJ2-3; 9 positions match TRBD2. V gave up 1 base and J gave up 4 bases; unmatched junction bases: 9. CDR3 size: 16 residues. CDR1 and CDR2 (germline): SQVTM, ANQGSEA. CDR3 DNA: TGCAGCGTTGAAGGCGGGTTAGCGGGAGTTCCAGATACGCAGTATTTT. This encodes CSVEGGLAGVPDTQYF.

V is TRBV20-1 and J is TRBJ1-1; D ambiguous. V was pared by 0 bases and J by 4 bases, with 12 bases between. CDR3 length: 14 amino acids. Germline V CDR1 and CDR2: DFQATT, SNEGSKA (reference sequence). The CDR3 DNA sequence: TGCAGTGCTAGAGATTCCATGGGTGGCACTGAAGCTTTCTTT. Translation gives CSARDSMGGTEAFF.

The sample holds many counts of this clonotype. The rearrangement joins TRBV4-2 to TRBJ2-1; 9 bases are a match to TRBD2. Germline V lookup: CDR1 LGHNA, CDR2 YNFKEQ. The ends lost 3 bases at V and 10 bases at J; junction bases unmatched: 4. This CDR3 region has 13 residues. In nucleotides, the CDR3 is TGTGCCAGCAGCCAGGGACTAGCTGGGGAGCAGTTCTTC. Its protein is CASSQGLAGEQFF.

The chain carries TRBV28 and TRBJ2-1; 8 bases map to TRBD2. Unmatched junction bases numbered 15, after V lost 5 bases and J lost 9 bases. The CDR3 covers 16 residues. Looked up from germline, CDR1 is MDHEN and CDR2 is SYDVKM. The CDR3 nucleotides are TGTGCCAGCAGTGCAGCCGGTTATAGGACTAGCCCTGAGCAGTTCTTC. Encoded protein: CASSAAGYRTSPEQFF.

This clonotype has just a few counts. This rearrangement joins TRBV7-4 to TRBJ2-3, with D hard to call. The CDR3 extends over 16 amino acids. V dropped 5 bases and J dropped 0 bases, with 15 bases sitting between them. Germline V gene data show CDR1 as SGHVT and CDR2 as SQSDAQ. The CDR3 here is CASSTSDGISTDTQYF. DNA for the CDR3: TGTGCCAGCAGCACATCGGACGGAATAAGCACAGATACGCAGTATTTT.

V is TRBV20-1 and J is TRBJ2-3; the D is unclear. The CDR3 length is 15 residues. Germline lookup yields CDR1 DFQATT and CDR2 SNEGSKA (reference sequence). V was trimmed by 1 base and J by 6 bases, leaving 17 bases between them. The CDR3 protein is CSARVTALVADTQYF. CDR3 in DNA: TGCAGTGCTAGAGTAACAGCATTGGTTGCGGATACGCAGTATTTT.

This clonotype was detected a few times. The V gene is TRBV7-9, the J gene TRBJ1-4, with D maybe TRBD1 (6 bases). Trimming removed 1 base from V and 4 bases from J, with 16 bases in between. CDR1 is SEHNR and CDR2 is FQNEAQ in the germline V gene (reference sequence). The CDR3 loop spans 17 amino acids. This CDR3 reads CASSLEVWQGFNEKLFF. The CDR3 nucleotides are TGTGCCAGCAGCTTAGAAGTATGGCAGGGGTTTAATGAAAAACTGTTTTTT. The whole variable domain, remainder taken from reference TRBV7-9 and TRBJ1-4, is DTGVSQNPRHKITKRGQNVTFRCDPISEHNRLYWYRQTLGQGPEFLTYFQNEAQLEKSRLLSDRFSAERPKGSFSTLEIQRTEQGDSAMYLCASSLEVWQGFNEKLFFGSGTQLSVL.

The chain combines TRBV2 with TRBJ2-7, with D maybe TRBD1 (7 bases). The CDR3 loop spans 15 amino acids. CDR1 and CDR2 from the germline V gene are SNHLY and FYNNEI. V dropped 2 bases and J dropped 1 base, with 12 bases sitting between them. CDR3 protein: CASSESGGRSYEQYF. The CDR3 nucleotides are TGTGCCAGCAGTGAATCAGGGGGGAGATCCTACGAGCAGTACTTC.